This entry describes one T cell receptor (beta chain). The data stem from a study of control samples from healthy donors and cancer patients. Sequencing was performed with immunoSEQ multiplex PCR; in TCRdb, only in-frame clones are kept and a portion is missing. Among tens of thousands of clones listed, approximately 87% were seen once. V was cut by 3 bases and J by 2 bases, with 13 bases left in between. The CDR3 spans 15 residues. Germline V gene data show CDR1 as MNHEY and CDR2 as SVGAGI. This sequence joins TRBV6-5 and TRBJ1-2, with TRBD1 as a possible D gene (5 bases). The sequencing sample was made of blood. This clonotype was sampled from a man aged 45 to 65 in good health. The CDR3 sequence: CASSYSMGQNYGYTF. In DNA form, the CDR3 reads TGTGCCAGCAGTTATAGTATGGGGCAGAACTATGGCTACACCTTC.